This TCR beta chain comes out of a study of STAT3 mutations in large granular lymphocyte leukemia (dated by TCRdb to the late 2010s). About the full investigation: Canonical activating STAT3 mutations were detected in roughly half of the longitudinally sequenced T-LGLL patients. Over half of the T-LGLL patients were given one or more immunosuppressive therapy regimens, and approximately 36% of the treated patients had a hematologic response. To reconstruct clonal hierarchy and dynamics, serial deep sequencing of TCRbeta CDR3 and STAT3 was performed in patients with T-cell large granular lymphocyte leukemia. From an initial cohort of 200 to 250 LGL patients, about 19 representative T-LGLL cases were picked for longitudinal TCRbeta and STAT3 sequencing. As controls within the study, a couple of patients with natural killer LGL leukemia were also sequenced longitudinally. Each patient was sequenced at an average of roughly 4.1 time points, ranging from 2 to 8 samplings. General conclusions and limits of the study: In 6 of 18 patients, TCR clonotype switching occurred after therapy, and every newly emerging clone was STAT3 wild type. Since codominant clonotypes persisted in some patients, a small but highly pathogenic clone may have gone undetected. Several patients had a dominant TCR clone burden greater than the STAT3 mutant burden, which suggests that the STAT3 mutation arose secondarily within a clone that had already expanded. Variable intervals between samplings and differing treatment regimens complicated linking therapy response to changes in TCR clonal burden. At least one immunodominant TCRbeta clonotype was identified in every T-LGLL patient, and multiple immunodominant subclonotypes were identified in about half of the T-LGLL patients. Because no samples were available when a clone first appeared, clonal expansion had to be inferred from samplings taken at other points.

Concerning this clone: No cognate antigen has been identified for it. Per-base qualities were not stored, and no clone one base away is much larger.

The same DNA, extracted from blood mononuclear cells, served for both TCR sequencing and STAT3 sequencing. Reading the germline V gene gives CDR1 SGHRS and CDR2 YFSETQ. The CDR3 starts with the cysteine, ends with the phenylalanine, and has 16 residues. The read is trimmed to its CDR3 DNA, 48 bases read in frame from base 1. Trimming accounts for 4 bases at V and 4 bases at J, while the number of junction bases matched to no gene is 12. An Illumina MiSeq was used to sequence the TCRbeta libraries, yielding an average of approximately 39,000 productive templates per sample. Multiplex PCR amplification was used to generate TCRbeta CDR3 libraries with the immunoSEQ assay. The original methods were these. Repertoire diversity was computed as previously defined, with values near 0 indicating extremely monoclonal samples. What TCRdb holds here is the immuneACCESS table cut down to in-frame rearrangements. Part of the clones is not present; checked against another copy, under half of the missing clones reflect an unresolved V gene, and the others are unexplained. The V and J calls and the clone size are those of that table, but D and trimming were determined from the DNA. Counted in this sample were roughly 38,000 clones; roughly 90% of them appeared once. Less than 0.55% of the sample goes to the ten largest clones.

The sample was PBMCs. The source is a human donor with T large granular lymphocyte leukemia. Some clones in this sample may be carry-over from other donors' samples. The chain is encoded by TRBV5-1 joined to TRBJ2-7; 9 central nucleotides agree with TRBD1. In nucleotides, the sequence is TGCGCCAGCAGCCCCTACGGGGGACAGGGTCCTTACGAGCAGTACTTC. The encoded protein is CASSPYGGQGPYEQYF.